The entry below describes one T cell receptor (beta chain). Using immunoSEQ multiplex PCR, the repertoire was profiled, and TCRdb retains in-frame clones only, with some absent. The sample has around 50,000 clones, around 96% seen once; the top ten hold roughly 0.36%. This specimen belongs to a study of technical replicates of blood from a few donors. The CDR3 runs to 16 residues. The germline V gene has CDR1 MNHNY and CDR2 SVGAGI (reference sequence). Trimming pared 0 bases from V and 1 base from J, leaving 13 bases between. The gene calls are TRBV6-6 and TRBJ2-7; tentatively, D is TRBD2 (6 bases). This clonotype originated in a human donor in good health. Specimen: T cells isolated from PBMCs. The CDR3 region has the DNA TGTGCCAGCAGTTACTCAACGGGAGTAGGGTCCTACGAGCAGTACTTC. Translated, it gives CASSYSTGVGSYEQYF.